Listed below are T cell receptor beta chains from one sample, sequenced in a study of blood T cell repertoires in COVID-19. TCRdb's copy holds only in-frame clones and misses some; the assay was immunoSEQ multiplex PCR. The sample shows around 180,000 clones, roughly 82% of them seen only once. Sequencing was carried out using peripheral blood. The receptors were sampled from a woman aged 25 to 45 with acute or convalescent COVID-19. Both conserved end residues are part of each CDR3. The D gene is left open where the match is weak. Clone size is stated in some rows and not others, as once, few, many or a class when expanded.

-	-	TRBV28	TRBJ2-2	CASSYLPGSITGELFF	TGTGCCAGCAGCTATCTCCCGGGATCGATTACCGGGGAGCTGTTTTTT
-	TRBD2	TRBV15	TRBJ2-3	CATSRGRGKTSGSLRTQYF	TGTGCCACCAGCAGAGGGCGGGGTAAAACTAGCGGGAGCCTCAGAACGCAGTATTTT
many	TRBD1	TRBV28	TRBJ1-5	CASSSQTGAGNQPQHF	TGTGCCAGCAGTTCGCAGACAGGGGCGGGCAATCAGCCCCAGCATTTT
-	-	TRBV7-2	TRBJ2-7	CASSSAGGHEQYF	TGTGCCAGCAGCTCGGCTGGGGGCCACGAGCAGTACTTC
-	-	TRBV30	TRBJ1-5	CAWTGSGNQPQHF	TGTGCCTGGACGGGTTCTGGCAATCAGCCCCAGCATTTT
-	-	TRBV7-9	TRBJ1-2	CASSLARGQTRDYGYTF	TGTGCCAGCAGCTTAGCTCGTGGGCAGACCAGGGATTATGGCTACACCTTC
-	TRBD2	TRBV2	TRBJ2-1	CASSEALSGEGEQFF	TGTGCCAGCAGTGAAGCGCTTAGCGGGGAGGGAGAGCAGTTCTTC
once	TRBD2	TRBV28	TRBJ2-1	CASSLSEGLAGVSSYNEQFF	TGTGCCAGCAGTTTATCAGAGGGACTAGCGGGGGTGAGCTCCTACAATGAGCAGTTCTTC
-	-	TRBV3-1/TRBV3-2	TRBJ2-3	CASSRNPTGTDTQYF	TGTGCCAGCAGCCGCAATCCGACAGGCACAGATACGCAGTATTTT
-	TRBD1	TRBV7-8	TRBJ2-5	CASSFSGQGSGETQYF	TGTGCCAGCAGCTTCTCGGGACAGGGTTCTGGAGAGACCCAGTACTTC
-	-	TRBV20-1	TRBJ1-5	CSAARQAQHF	TGCAGTGCTGCCAGACAGGCCCAGCATTTT
-	TRBD2	TRBV7-2	TRBJ2-5	CASSLVRNSGSGKTQYF	TGTGCCAGCAGCTTAGTTCGGAATAGCGGGAGTGGAAAGACCCAGTACTTC
-	-	TRBV28	TRBJ2-5	CASSLRALEETQYF	TGTGCCAGCAGTTTGCGGGCTCTCGAAGAGACCCAGTACTTC
-	TRBD2	TRBV5-5	TRBJ2-5	CASSSLAGAETQYF	TGTGCCAGCAGCTCACTAGCGGGAGCGGAGACCCAGTACTTC
-	TRBD1	TRBV27	TRBJ1-2	CASSWGQGANYGYTF	TGTGCCAGCAGTTGGGGACAGGGGGCTAACTATGGCTACACCTTC
-	-	TRBV18	TRBJ2-7	CASSLLRDFAYEQYF	TGTGCCAGCTCACTCTTACGGGACTTTGCCTACGAGCAGTACTTC
-	-	TRBV6-6	TRBJ2-7	CASSLSEGPSYEQYF	TGTGCCAGCAGCCTCTCCGAGGGTCCCTCCTACGAGCAGTACTTC
-	TRBD2	TRBV7-9	TRBJ2-7	CASSLERARGVYEQYF	TGTGCCAGCAGCTTAGAACGGGCTCGGGGGGTTTACGAGCAGTACTTC
-	-	TRBV27	TRBJ2-3	CASSLLPGATDTQYF	TGTGCCAGCAGTTTACTCCCGGGAGCCACAGATACGCAGTATTTT
-	TRBD1	TRBV6-1	TRBJ1-4	CASSDRMGQGNEKLFF	TGTGCCAGCAGTGATAGGATGGGACAGGGGAATGAAAAACTGTTTTTT
-	TRBD1	TRBV7-2	TRBJ2-4	CASRSGGRAKNIQYF	TGTGCCAGCAGGTCAGGGGGCCGGGCCAAAAACATTCAGTACTTC
-	-	TRBV4-1	TRBJ2-7	CASSHPAQEQYF	TGCGCCAGCAGCCATCCAGCGCAAGAGCAGTACTTC
few	TRBD1	TRBV28	TRBJ1-5	CASSLRDRPNQPQHF	TGTGCCAGCAGCCTCCGGGACAGACCGAACCAGCCCCAGCATTTT
-	-	TRBV7-3	TRBJ1-1	CASSPQRGTGKISMNTEAFF	TGTGCCAGCAGCCCCCAAAGGGGGACGGGAAAAATAAGTATGAACACTGAAGCTTTCTTT
-	-	TRBV10-3	TRBJ2-4	CAITRERAKNIQYF	TGTGCCATCACCCGGGAGCGAGCCAAAAACATTCAGTACTTC
few	TRBD1	TRBV28	TRBJ2-7	CASRHSPGQFLSLEQYF	TGTGCCAGCCGACACTCCCCGGGACAGTTTTTGTCTCTCGAGCAGTACTTC
-	-	TRBV9	TRBJ1-1	CASSGGGAGTEAFF	TGTGCCAGCAGCGGAGGGGGGGCGGGCACTGAAGCTTTCTTT
-	-	TRBV6-5	TRBJ1-4	CASSYRGINEKLFF	TGTGCCAGCAGTTACCGGGGAATCAATGAAAAACTGTTTTTT
-	TRBD1	TRBV11-2	TRBJ1-6	CASSGTGSDSPLHF	TGTGCCAGCAGCGGGACAGGGTCAGATTCACCCCTCCACTTT
-	TRBD1	TRBV5-6	TRBJ2-7	CASSLEGQGDEQYF	TGTGCCAGCAGCTTGGAAGGACAGGGCGACGAGCAGTACTTC
-	-	TRBV5-6	TRBJ1-1	CASSLPVMNTEAFF	TGTGCCAGCAGCTTACCGGTCATGAACACTGAAGCTTTCTTT
-	-	TRBV30	TRBJ1-3	CAWMRRPDSGNTIYF	TGTGCCTGGATGAGGAGACCGGACTCTGGAAACACCATATATTTT
-	-	TRBV3-1/TRBV3-2	TRBJ2-2	CASSQPYGSSTGELFF	TGTGCCAGCAGCCAACCCTACGGGTCCTCCACCGGGGAGCTGTTTTTT
-	-	TRBV4-2	TRBJ1-2	CASSQEGARGYTF	TGTGCCAGCAGCCAAGAAGGGGCGCGTGGCTACACCTTC
-	TRBD1	TRBV7-2	TRBJ1-5	CASSRGQGDQPQHF	TGTGCCAGCAGCAGGGGACAGGGGGATCAGCCCCAGCATTTT
once	-	TRBV7-2	TRBJ1-1	CASMLWRGTEAFF	TGTGCCAGCATGCTCTGGAGGGGCACTGAAGCTTTCTTT
-	-	TRBV5-1	TRBJ2-7	CASSLTRPGAYEQYF	TGCGCCAGCAGCTTGACTCGCCCAGGGGCCTACGAGCAGTACTTC
-	-	TRBV30	TRBJ1-6	CAWSQQDSPLHF	TGTGCCTGGAGTCAGCAGGATTCACCCCTCCACTTT
-	TRBD1	TRBV5-1	TRBJ1-1	CASSPGQLNMGTEAFF	TGCGCCAGCAGCCCGGGACAGCTTAATATGGGCACTGAAGCTTTCTTT
-	TRBD1	TRBV11-3	TRBJ2-7	CASSSGTGAYYEQYF	TGTGCCAGCAGCTCTGGGACAGGGGCCTATTACGAGCAGTACTTC